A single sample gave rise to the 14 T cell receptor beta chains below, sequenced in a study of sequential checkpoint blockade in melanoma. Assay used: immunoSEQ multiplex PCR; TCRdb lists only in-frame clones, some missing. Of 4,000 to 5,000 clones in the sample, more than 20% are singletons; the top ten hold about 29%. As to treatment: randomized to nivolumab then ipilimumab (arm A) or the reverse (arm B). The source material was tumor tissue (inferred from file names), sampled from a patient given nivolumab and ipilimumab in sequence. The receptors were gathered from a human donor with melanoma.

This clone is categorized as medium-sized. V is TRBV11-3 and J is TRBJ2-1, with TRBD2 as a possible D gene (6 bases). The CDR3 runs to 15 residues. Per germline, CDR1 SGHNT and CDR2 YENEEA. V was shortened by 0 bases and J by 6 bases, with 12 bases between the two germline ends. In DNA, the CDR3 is TGTGCCAGCAGCTTAGACCCGGGAGCGGTCAATGAGCAGTTCTTC. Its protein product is CASSLDPGAVNEQFF.

In nucleotides, the CDR3 is TGTGCCAGTAGTATCCAGGGTTCCGCCGGACCAGGAAACACCATATATTTT. Translating it yields CASSIQGSAGPGNTIYF. The genes are TRBV19 and TRBJ1-3; D perhaps matches TRBD1 (5 bases). The germline V gene encodes CDR1 LNHDA and CDR2 SQIVND (reference sequence). V gave up 3 bases and J gave up 4 bases, with 19 bases separating them. The CDR3 extends over 17 amino acids.

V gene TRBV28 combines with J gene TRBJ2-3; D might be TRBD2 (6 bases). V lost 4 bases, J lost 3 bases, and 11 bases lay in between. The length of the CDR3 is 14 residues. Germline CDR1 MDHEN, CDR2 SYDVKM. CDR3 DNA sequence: TGTGCCAGCAGTTACCTCAGCGGGACAGATACGCAGTATTTT. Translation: CASSYLSGTDTQYF.

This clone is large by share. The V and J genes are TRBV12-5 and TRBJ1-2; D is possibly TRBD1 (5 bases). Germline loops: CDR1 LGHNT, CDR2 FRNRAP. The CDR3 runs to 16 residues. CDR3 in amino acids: CASVNLLNRQNYGYTF. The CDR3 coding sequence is TGTGCCAGCGTAAACCTCCTCAATCGACAGAACTATGGCTACACCTTC.

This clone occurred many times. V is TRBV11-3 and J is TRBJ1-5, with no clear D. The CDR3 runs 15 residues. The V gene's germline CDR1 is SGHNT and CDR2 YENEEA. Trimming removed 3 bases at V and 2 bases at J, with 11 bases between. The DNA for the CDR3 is TGTGCCAGCAGCTTGTCGTCCGCCGGCAATCAGCCCCAGCATTTT. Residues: CASSLSSAGNQPQHF.

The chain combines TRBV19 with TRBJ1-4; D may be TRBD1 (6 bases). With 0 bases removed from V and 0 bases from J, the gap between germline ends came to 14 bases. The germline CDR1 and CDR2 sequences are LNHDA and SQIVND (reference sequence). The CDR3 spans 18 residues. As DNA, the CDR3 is TGTGCCAGTAGTATAGATCCCGGGGACATCGCAACTAATGAAAAACTGTTTTTT. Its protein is CASSIDPGDIATNEKLFF. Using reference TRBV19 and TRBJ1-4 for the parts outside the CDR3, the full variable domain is DGGITQSPKYLFRKEGQNVTLSCEQNLNHDAMYWYRQDPGQGLRLIYYSQIVNDFQKGDIAEGYSVSREKKESFPLTVTSAQKNPTAFYLCASSIDPGDIATNEKLFFGSGTQLSVL.

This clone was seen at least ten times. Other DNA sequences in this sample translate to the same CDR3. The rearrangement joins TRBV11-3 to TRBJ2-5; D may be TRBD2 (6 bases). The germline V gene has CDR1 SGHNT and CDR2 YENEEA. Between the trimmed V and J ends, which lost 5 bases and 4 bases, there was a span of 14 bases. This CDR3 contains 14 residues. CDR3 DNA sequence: TGTGCCAGCAGCCCCGGGGGTTCTGGAGAGACCCAGTACTTC. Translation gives CASSPGGSGETQYF.

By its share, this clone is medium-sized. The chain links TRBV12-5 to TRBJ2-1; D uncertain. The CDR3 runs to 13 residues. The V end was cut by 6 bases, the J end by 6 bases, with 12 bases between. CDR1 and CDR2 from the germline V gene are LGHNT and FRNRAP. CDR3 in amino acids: CASGDGVGNEQFF. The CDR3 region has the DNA TGTGCTAGTGGGGACGGAGTCGGCAATGAGCAGTTCTTC.

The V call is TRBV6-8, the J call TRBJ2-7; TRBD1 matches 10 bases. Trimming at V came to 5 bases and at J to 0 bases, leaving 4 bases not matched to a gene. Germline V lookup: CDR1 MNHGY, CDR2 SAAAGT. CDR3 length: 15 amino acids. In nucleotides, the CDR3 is TGTGCCAGCAGTGACAGACAGGGGGCCTCCTACGAGCAGTACTTC. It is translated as CASSDRQGASYEQYF.

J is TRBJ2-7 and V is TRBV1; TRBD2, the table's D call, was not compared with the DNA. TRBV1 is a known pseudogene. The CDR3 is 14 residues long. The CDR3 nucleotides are TGCGCCAGCAGTCGTTCCGGGACTCCCGCAGAGCAGTACTTC. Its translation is CASSRSGTPAEQYF.

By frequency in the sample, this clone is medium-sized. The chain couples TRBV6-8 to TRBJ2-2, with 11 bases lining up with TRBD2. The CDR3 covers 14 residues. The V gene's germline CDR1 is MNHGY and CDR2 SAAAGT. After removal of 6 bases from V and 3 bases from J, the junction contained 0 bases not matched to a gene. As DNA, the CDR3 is TGTGCCAGCAGACTAGCGGGAGACACCGGGGAGCTGTTTTTT. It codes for CASRLAGDTGELFF.

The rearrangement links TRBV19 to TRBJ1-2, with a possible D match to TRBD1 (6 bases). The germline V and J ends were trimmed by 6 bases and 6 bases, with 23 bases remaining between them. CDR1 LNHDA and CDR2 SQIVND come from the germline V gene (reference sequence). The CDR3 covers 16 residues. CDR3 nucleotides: TGTGCCAGTAGCCCCAGGCCGGGACAAAAAAGGGATGGCTACACCTTC. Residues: CASSPRPGQKRDGYTF.

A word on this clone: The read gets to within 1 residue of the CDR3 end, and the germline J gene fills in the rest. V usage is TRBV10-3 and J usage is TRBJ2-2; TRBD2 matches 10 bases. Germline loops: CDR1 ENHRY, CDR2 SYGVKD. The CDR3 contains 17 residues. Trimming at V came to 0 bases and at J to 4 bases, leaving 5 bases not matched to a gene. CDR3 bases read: TGTGCCATCAGTGAGTCGACGCTAGCGGGGGTCACCGGGGAGCTGTTT. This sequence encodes CAISESTLAGVTGELF. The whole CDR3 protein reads CAISESTLAGVTGELFF.

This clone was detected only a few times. The CDR3 spells CASTQDEFNEQFF. In DNA, the CDR3 is TGTGCCAGCACACAGGACGAATTCAATGAGCAGTTCTTC. This sequence joins TRBV6-8 and TRBJ2-1, with a possible D match to TRBD1 (5 bases). V gave up 7 bases and J gave up 6 bases, with 13 bases separating them. This CDR3 contains 13 residues. CDR1 is MNHGY and CDR2 is SAAAGT in the germline V gene.